The source of this T cell receptor beta chain is a study of T cells in localized non-small cell lung cancer. Produced via immunoSEQ multiplex PCR; TCRdb's table is partial and in-frame only. The data hold fewer than 2,500 clones, with about 27% observed a single time. The study, taken as a whole, reports: One tumor region alone was sequenced, and heterogeneity therefore remains possible. Elevated blood T cell density was associated with longer overall survival. It was uninvolved adjacent lung that showed the highest T cell clonality, exceeding tumor. Within adjacent lung there appeared a median 57 of the top 100 tumor clones.

This clone showed up just a few times. Its antigen remains unknown. The V gene's germline CDR1 is SGHNT and CDR2 YENEEA. V dropped 5 bases and J dropped 3 bases, with 13 bases sitting between them. The CDR3 covers 15 residues. Sequenced here: lung tumor tissue, sampled before any cancer treatment. The chain has TRBV11-3 and TRBJ2-2; TRBD1 is a possible D gene (5 bases). This clonotype was obtained from a male donor aged 60 or older with stage III squamous cell lung carcinoma. Written as DNA, the CDR3 is TGTGCCAGCAGCCCCCGCGACAGATACACCGGGGAGCTGTTTTTT. Its protein product is CASSPRDRYTGELFF.